These 27 T cell receptor beta chains share one sample of origin, sequenced in a study of CD8 T cells in ankylosing spondylitis. Study results and caveats: Ankylosing spondylitis blood seemed to carry a telltale TCR beta motif made of under ten highly homologous variants.

MiXCR, applied by TCRdb to the 5' RACE reads, yields one record per CDR3 protein. The sample carries around 430,000 distinct CDR3 sequences, about 15% recorded once. The antigens for these receptors are not known. Sequencing was done on a sample of blood, either unsorted or a sorted T cell fraction (not recorded which). The receptor source for this set is a male donor with ankylosing spondylitis.

V usage is TRBV12-3 or TRBV12-4 and J usage is TRBJ2-5; TRBD2 is a possible D gene (5 bases). With 4 bases removed from V and 7 bases from J, the gap between germline ends came to 10 bases. CDR3 length: 12 residues. CDR3 sequence reads: CASSWEIGTQYF. The DNA of the CDR3 is TGTGCCAGCAGTTGGGAGATTGGGACCCAGTACTTC.

The chain joins TRBV7-2 to TRBJ1-2; tentative D call: TRBD1 (5 bases). V lost 8 bases, J lost 6 bases, and 13 bases lay in between. Germline CDR1 is SGHTA and CDR2 is FQGNSA. This CDR3 has 12 amino acids. CDR3 DNA: TGTGCCAGCTCTTCCTTCAGGGATGGCTACACCTTC. It codes for CASSSFRDGYTF.

This clonotype has more than one count but fewer than ten. The V and J genes are TRBV20-1 and TRBJ2-2, with a possible D match to TRBD1 (5 bases). This CDR3 has 15 residues. Trimming stripped 6 bases from V and 5 bases from J, with 19 bases between. Germline V gene sequence: CDR1 DFQATT, CDR2 SNEGSKA (reference sequence). The CDR3 loop is CSARPDSFKTGELFF. The CDR3 nucleotides read TGCAGTGCCCGACCCGACAGCTTCAAGACCGGGGAGCTGTTTTTT.

The J gene is TRBJ2-4, the V gene TRBV29-1; maybe TRBD2 (6 bases). V was cut by 7 bases and J by 7 bases, with 14 bases left in between. CDR1 SQVTM and CDR2 ANQGSEA come from the germline V gene. The CDR3 extends over 12 amino acids. CDR3 DNA sequence: TGCAGCGCCTTCGGGGCGGGGAACATTCAGTACTTC. Its translation is CSAFGAGNIQYF.

This chain connects TRBV20-1 to TRBJ2-1; 9 bases fit TRBD2. Germline V lookup: CDR1 DFQATT, CDR2 SNEGSKA (reference sequence). Trimming cost V 5 bases and J 3 bases; bases outside gene matches: 8. The CDR3 is 15 amino acids. CDR3 nucleotide sequence: TGCAGTGCTCCGCCTGGTAGCGGGGGCTACAATGAGCAGTTCTTC. Its translation is CSAPPGSGGYNEQFF.

This clonotype was found many times. The gene calls are TRBV28 and TRBJ2-1, with 9 nucleotides matching TRBD2. J lost 6 bases, V lost 6 bases, and 15 bases had no gene match. The CDR3 length is 17 residues. Germline lookup yields CDR1 MDHEN and CDR2 SYDVKM. The chain's CDR3 is CASRTSGASRTGNEQFF. In DNA form, the CDR3 reads TGTGCCAGCAGGACTAGCGGAGCGTCGCGGACGGGCAATGAGCAGTTCTTC.

The CDR3 bases are TGCGCCAGCAGCCTCTACAGGACAGTTTATAGCAATCAGCCCCAGCATTTT. This encodes CASSLYRTVYSNQPQHF. The chain couples TRBV4-1 to TRBJ1-5; D perhaps matches TRBD1 (6 bases). The CDR3 covers 17 residues. Trimming left V 4 bases short and J 0 bases short, with 16 bases between. Germline V lookup: CDR1 MGHRA, CDR2 YSYEKL.

This chain's CDR3 is CASSSGALGGSTDTQYF. CDR3 nucleotide sequence: TGCGCCAGCAGCTCGGGTGCCCTAGGCGGGAGCACAGATACGCAGTATTTT. The J gene is TRBJ2-3, the V gene TRBV5-1; D possibly corresponds to TRBD2 (5 bases). CDR3 size: 17 residues. The germline V and J ends were trimmed by 3 bases and 0 bases, with 17 bases remaining between them. Germline CDR1 and CDR2: SGHRS and YFSETQ.

The chain is built from TRBV3-1 and TRBJ2-1; the D is unclear. Germline V gene lookup returns CDR1 LGHDT and CDR2 YNNKEL (reference sequence). This CDR3 has 13 amino acids. The germline V and J ends were trimmed by 0 bases and 10 bases, with 10 bases remaining between them. The CDR3 sequence is CASSQDRQTEQFF. Written as DNA, the CDR3 is TGTGCCAGCAGCCAAGATAGGCAGACAGAGCAGTTCTTC.

Only a few counts were recorded for this clonotype. This chain links TRBV20-1 with TRBJ1-1, with 10 nucleotides matching TRBD1. CDR3 length: 20 amino acids. Germline V gene data show CDR1 as DFQATT and CDR2 as SNEGSKA (reference sequence). The V gene end was trimmed by 0 bases and the J gene end by 7 bases; junction bases not matched to a gene: 23. CDR3 region: CSARDVSGQGRSAGRDEAFF. CDR3 nucleotides: TGCAGTGCTAGAGATGTTTCGGGACAGGGGAGGTCGGCTGGGCGGGATGAAGCTTTCTTT.

This clonotype was seen only a few times. For the CDR3, the DNA is TGTGCCAGCAGCCAGGGATTCACAGATACGCAGTATTTT. Protein sequence: CASSQGFTDTQYF. J is TRBJ2-3 and V is TRBV28, with TRBD1 as a possible D gene (5 bases). This CDR3 region has 13 residues. Deletions cut 6 bases from V and 2 bases from J, with 9 bases between. Germline V gene lookup returns CDR1 MDHEN and CDR2 SYDVKM. The complete variable domain, with remaining parts taken from reference TRBV28 and TRBJ2-3, reads DVKVTQSSRYLVKRTGEKVFLECVQDMDHENMFWYRQDPGLGLRLIYFSYDVKMKEKGDIPEGYSVSREKKERFSLILESASTNQTSMYLCASSQGFTDTQYFGPGTRLTVL.

This chain connects TRBV7-9 to TRBJ1-2, with D hard to call. V lost 1 base to trimming and J lost 7 bases, with 10 bases between them. CDR1 and CDR2 (germline): SEHNR, FQNEAQ (reference sequence). This CDR3 has 13 residues. CDR3 sequence: CASSLVGQRGYTF. CDR3 in DNA: TGTGCCAGCAGCTTAGTCGGGCAGCGTGGCTACACCTTC.

This clonotype was counted between two and nine times. V is TRBV7-8 and J is TRBJ2-7; 7 bases match TRBD1. The junction had 13 bases not matched to a gene; V was cut back by 5 bases and J by 3 bases. The germline gives CDR1 SGHVS, CDR2 FQNEAQ. CDR3 length: 16 residues. The CDR3 sequence: CASSLSWDRLNYEQYF. CDR3 coding DNA: TGTGCCAGCAGCCTAAGCTGGGACAGACTTAACTACGAGCAGTACTTC.

This clonotype was observed many times. The V call is TRBV3-1, the J call TRBJ2-1; a weak D match, TRBD2 (6 bases). This CDR3 comprises 12 residues. V was pared by 4 bases and J by 10 bases, with 11 bases between. The germline V gene encodes CDR1 LGHDT and CDR2 YNNKEL (reference sequence). The CDR3 is CASSLIGGEQFF. For the CDR3, the DNA is TGTGCCAGCAGCCTCATCGGAGGGGAGCAGTTCTTC.

This sequence joins TRBV20-1 and TRBJ1-1; D unclear. V gave up 7 bases and J gave up 1 base, with 10 bases separating them. The germline V gene has CDR1 DFQATT and CDR2 SNEGSKA (reference sequence). The length of the CDR3 is 12 residues. CDR3 sequence: CSVPRANTEAFF. The CDR3 DNA reads TGCAGTGTTCCGAGGGCGAACACTGAAGCTTTCTTT.

V gene TRBV7-3 combines with J gene TRBJ2-3, with 7 bases identical to TRBD2. Germline values: CDR1 SGHTA, CDR2 FQGTGA. The CDR3 is 15 residues long. Trimming took 2 bases from V and 6 from J; bases not matched to a gene: 8. The CDR3 loop reads CASSLERLAVDTQYF. The CDR3 nucleotides read TGTGCCAGCAGCTTAGAACGGCTAGCGGTTGATACGCAGTATTTT.

This clonotype turned up a few times. This chain links TRBV18 with TRBJ1-1; D might be TRBD1 (6 bases). The germline V gene encodes CDR1 KGHSH and CDR2 LQKENI. V was pared by 8 bases and J by 7 bases, with 14 bases between. This CDR3 comprises 12 residues. The CDR3 sequence is CASTLSGDEAFF. The CDR3 DNA reads as TGTGCCAGCACACTCTCAGGGGATGAAGCTTTCTTT.

The V and J genes are TRBV6-5 and TRBJ2-3, with 12 nucleotides matching TRBD2. The V and J ends lost 0 bases and 8 bases, in that order; junction bases with no gene match: 6. The germline V gene encodes CDR1 MNHEY and CDR2 SVGAGI. The CDR3 covers 16 residues. The CDR3 sequence: CASSYSLAGGSGTQYF. As DNA, the CDR3 is TGTGCCAGCAGTTACTCCCTAGCGGGAGGGAGCGGTACGCAGTATTTT.

This clonotype was detected a few times. The V call is TRBV12-3 or TRBV12-4, the J call TRBJ2-1; D is possibly TRBD2 (6 bases). Deletions cut 3 bases from V and 8 bases from J, with 14 bases between. This CDR3 spans 14 amino acids. The CDR3 region has the DNA TGTGCCAGCAGTTTCGGGGGAGGTATAGATGAGCAGTTCTTC. The encoded protein is CASSFGGGIDEQFF.

This clonotype was detected once. V is TRBV5-1 and J is TRBJ2-7; perhaps TRBD1 as D (6 bases). V was shortened by 3 bases and J by 2 bases, with 12 bases between the two germline ends. CDR1 is SGHRS, CDR2 YFSETQ, per germline. CDR3 length equals 14 residues. The CDR3 nucleotides read TGCGCCAGCAGCTCCTCGACAGGTCCCTACGAGCAGTACTTC. Translation: CASSSSTGPYEQYF.

This chain uses TRBV5-1 with TRBJ1-1; no clear D. Germline loops: CDR1 SGHRS, CDR2 YFSETQ. V was clipped by 6 bases and J by 9 bases, with 18 bases between them. CDR3 length equals 13 residues. CDR3 DNA sequence: TGCGCCAGCAACCTAGACAACTCCCGCCAAGCTTTCTTT. This translates into CASNLDNSRQAFF. Full variable domain (rest looked up from reference TRBV5-1 and TRBJ1-1): KAGVTQTPRYLIKTRGQQVTLSCSPISGHRSVSWYQQTPGQGLQFLFEYFSETQRNKGNFPGRFSGRQFSNSRSEMNVSTLELGDSALYLCASNLDNSRQAFFGQGTRLTVV.

The chain uses TRBV7-2 and TRBJ1-5, with TRBD1 identical over 7 bases. Germline V gives CDR1 SGHTA, CDR2 FQGNSA. This CDR3 spans 16 amino acids. Germline trimming cut 1 base from V and 1 base from J; bases unmatched to any gene: 4. CDR3 residues: CASSLVGGGSNQPQHF. The CDR3 nucleotides read TGTGCCAGCAGCTTAGTAGGGGGCGGGAGCAATCAGCCCCAGCATTTT. Supplemented by reference TRBV7-2 and TRBJ1-5, the full variable domain reads GAGVSQSPSNKVTEKGKDVELRCDPISGHTALYWYRQSLGQGLEFLIYFQGNSAPDKSGLPSDRFSAERTGGSVSTLTIQRTQQEDSAVYLCASSLVGGGSNQPQHFGDGTRLSIL.

This clonotype occurred a few times. The chain recombines TRBV20-1 with TRBJ2-3, with 9 bases lining up with TRBD2. Germline V lookup: CDR1 DFQATT, CDR2 SNEGSKA (reference sequence). The length of the CDR3 is 13 residues. V was pared by 6 bases and J by 1 base, with 2 bases of the junction left unmatched. This chain's CDR3 is CSAKRGGTDTQYF. The CDR3 bases are TGCAGTGCCAAGCGGGGGGGCACAGATACGCAGTATTTT.

This clonotype has a count of ten or more. J is TRBJ2-1 and V is TRBV2; 7 bases are a match to TRBD2. J gave up 0 bases and V 1 base, and 12 bases lay outside the gene matches. Germline assignment: CDR1 SNHLY and CDR2 FYNNEI. The length of the CDR3 is 19 residues. DNA of the CDR3: TGTGCCAGCAGTGAAGAGCTTTTAAGGTCTAGCGGCTCCTACAATGAGCAGTTCTTC. Its protein is CASSEELLRSSGSYNEQFF.

The rearrangement uses TRBV20-1 and TRBJ1-1; no clear D. The V gene lost 2 bases and the J gene lost 8 bases, with 9 bases spanning the gap. This CDR3 has 11 residues. CDR1 and CDR2 (germline): DFQATT, SNEGSKA (reference sequence). Written as DNA, the CDR3 is TGCAGTGCTAGACCGAGCCCCGAAGCTTTCTTT. It encodes CSARPSPEAFF.

This clonotype was found a few times. V and J are TRBV9 and TRBJ1-4; D is perhaps TRBD1 (5 bases). Deletions cut 4 bases from V and 7 bases from J, with 14 bases between. The germline V gene has CDR1 SGDLS and CDR2 YYNGEE. CDR3 length: 14 residues. CDR3 loop: CASSPQTQGEKLFF. For the CDR3, the DNA is TGTGCCAGCAGCCCACAGACCCAGGGTGAAAAACTGTTTTTT.

This clonotype turned up a few times. This rearrangement joins TRBV11-2 to TRBJ2-1; D is uncertain. The CDR3 has 15 amino acids. The germline V and J ends were trimmed by 2 bases and 5 bases, with 13 bases remaining between them. CDR1 SGHAT and CDR2 FQNNGV come from the germline V gene. CDR3 residues: CASSLRADQDNEQFF. The DNA of the CDR3 is TGTGCCAGCAGCTTAAGGGCAGATCAAGACAATGAGCAGTTCTTC.